This T cell receptor (beta chain) was identified during a study of blood T cell repertoires in COVID-19. Clones were sequenced by immunoSEQ multiplex PCR, and TCRdb holds only the in-frame ones, with some missing. The table lists some 180,000 clones, around 87% of them singletons. There are 18 residues in the CDR3. V gave up 3 bases and J gave up 4 bases; unmatched junction bases: 11. Per the germline V gene, CDR1 is WNHNN and CDR2 is SYGVQD (reference sequence). V is TRBV10-1 and J is TRBJ2-3; the match to TRBD2 covers 12 bases. The sample taken for sequencing was PBMCs or T cells enriched from blood (not recorded which). This receptor was taken from a middle-aged woman in a cohort exposed to, infected with or recovered from COVID-19 (not recorded which). The CDR3 region has the DNA TGCGCCAGCAGTGAAGGAGCTAGCGGGGGGGGCTCGTCAGATACGCAGTATTTT. This codes for CASSEGASGGGSSDTQYF.